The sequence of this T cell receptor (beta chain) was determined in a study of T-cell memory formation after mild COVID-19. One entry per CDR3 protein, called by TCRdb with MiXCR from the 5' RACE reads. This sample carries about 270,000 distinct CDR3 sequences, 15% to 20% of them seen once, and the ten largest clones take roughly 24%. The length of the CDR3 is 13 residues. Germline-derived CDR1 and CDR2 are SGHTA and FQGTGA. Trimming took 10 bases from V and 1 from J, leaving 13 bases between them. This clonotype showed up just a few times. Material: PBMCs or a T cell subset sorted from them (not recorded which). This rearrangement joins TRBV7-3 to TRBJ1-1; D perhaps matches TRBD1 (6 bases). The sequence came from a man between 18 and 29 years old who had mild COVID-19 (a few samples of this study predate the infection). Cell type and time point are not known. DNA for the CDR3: TGTGCCACCGCCCGGGGGGCGAACACTGAAGCTTTCTTT. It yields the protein CATARGANTEAFF.